Listed here are 5 T cell receptor beta chains from one sample, sequenced in a study of Ad26.COV2.S vaccination and SARS-CoV-2 variants. The repertoire was sequenced with immunoSEQ multiplex PCR; TCRdb's copy has only in-frame clones and lacks some. The sample contains more than 300,000 clones, 85% to 90% of which appear only once. Treatment here: about 20 received Ad26.COV2.S at low or high dose, single or two shots; 5 received placebo; per-sample allocation not given. The study sampled participants on day 63 after the first vaccine or placebo injection. The sample consisted of peripheral blood, taken in a trial of Ad26.COV2.S vaccine versus placebo. The receptors stem from a person aged 18-60 years who received the Ad26.COV2.S COVID-19 vaccine or a placebo.

This clone came up once. The chain couples TRBV27 to TRBJ2-3; 9 nucleotides agree with TRBD2. Unmatched junction bases numbered 8, after V lost 2 bases and J lost 2 bases. Germline CDR1 and CDR2: MNHEY and SMNVEV (reference sequence). The length of the CDR3 is 17 residues. CDR3: CASSLRLAGISTDTQYF. For the CDR3, the DNA is TGTGCCAGCAGTTTAAGGCTAGCGGGGATATCCACAGATACGCAGTATTTT.

The chain recombines TRBV9 with TRBJ2-1; TRBD1 agrees at 7 bases. V gave up 0 bases and J gave up 3 bases; unmatched junction bases: 6. Germline V gene lookup returns CDR1 SGDLS and CDR2 YYNGEE. The CDR3 runs 16 residues. The CDR3 spells CASSVGPRGLYNEQFF. CDR3 coding DNA: TGTGCCAGCAGCGTAGGGCCGAGGGGGCTCTACAATGAGCAGTTCTTC.

In this sample, this clone turned up once. The J gene is TRBJ1-4, the V gene TRBV11-3; D is undetermined. V lost 4 bases, J lost 0 bases, and 12 bases lay in between. The CDR3 totals 16 residues. The germline gives CDR1 SGHNT, CDR2 YENEEA. The CDR3 region has the DNA TGTGCCAGCAGCTGCAAGGAGGGTGCAACTAATGAAAAACTGTTTTTT. It translates to CASSCKEGATNEKLFF.

This clone was seen once. This rearrangement joins TRBV20-1 to TRBJ1-6, with D uncertain. Per germline, CDR1 DFQATT and CDR2 SNEGSKA (reference sequence). Trimming shortened V by 3 bases and J by 3 bases, and 9 bases separated the two germline ends. The CDR3 contains 14 residues. In DNA, the CDR3 is TGCAGTGCTAGTAGGGTTGGCTATAATTCACCCCTCCACTTT. Its translation: CSASRVGYNSPLHF.

V gene TRBV7-9 combines with J gene TRBJ2-4; D unresolved. V shed 6 bases and J shed 0 bases, with 9 bases lying between them. This CDR3 region has 14 residues. Per germline, CDR1 SEHNR and CDR2 FQNEAQ (reference sequence). In DNA, the CDR3 is TGTGCCAGCAGTTTCGATTTAGCCAAAAACATTCAGTACTTC. Translated: CASSFDLAKNIQYF.